The 21 T cell receptor beta chains below come from one sample, sequenced in a study of Ad26.COV2.S vaccination and SARS-CoV-2 variants (dated by TCRdb to the early 2020s). Libraries were built with the immunoSEQ multiplex PCR assay. Entries here come from immuneACCESS through TCRdb and include only in-frame sequences with V and J called. Some clones fail to appear in such tables; in the studies checked, an unresolved V gene covers under half of the shortfall, and the cause of the remainder is unknown. In this sample the table shows 100,000 or so clones, around 81% of which occur a single time. The ten biggest clones cover around 15% of the sample. The sample's time point label, in plain terms: individuals recovered from natural SARS-CoV-2 infection. Sequencing used peripheral blood, obtained after recovery from COVID-19. Receptors originate from a human donor who had recovered from COVID-19.

V and J are TRBV6-1 and TRBJ1-5; D unclear. The germline CDR1 and CDR2 sequences are MNHNS and SASEGT. Trimming removed 2 bases from V and 2 bases from J, with 10 bases in between. This CDR3 is 15 amino acids long. CDR3 nucleotide sequence: TGTGCCAGCAGTGAATGGCTTGGGGGCAATCAGCCCCAGCATTTT. Protein product: CASSEWLGGNQPQHF.

For the CDR3, the DNA is TGTGCCAGCTCATCCGTCGACGGAGGTGAAGCTTTCTTT. This translates into CASSSVDGGEAFF. V gene TRBV18 combines with J gene TRBJ1-1, with no clear D. This CDR3 contains 13 residues. The germline CDR1 and CDR2 sequences are KGHSH and LQKENI. Trimming cost V 5 bases and J 7 bases, with 14 bases left between them.

The chain links TRBV3-1 (or the pseudogene TRBV3-2) to TRBJ1-1; possible D gene TRBD1, 6 bases. CDR3 size: 14 residues. Looked up from germline, CDR1 is LGHDT and CDR2 is YNNKEL (reference sequence). V was shortened by 3 bases and J by 1 base, with 9 bases between the two germline ends. CDR3 region: CASSQTTGNTEAFF. DNA for the CDR3: TGTGCCAGCAGCCAGACGACAGGGAACACTGAAGCTTTCTTT.

The chain carries TRBV28 and TRBJ1-1; no clear D. V was cut by 11 bases and J by 3 bases, with 13 bases left in between. Germline CDR1 is MDHEN and CDR2 is SYDVKM. The CDR3 length is 12 residues. The CDR3 here is CAATGPDTEAFF. DNA for the CDR3: TGTGCCGCTACCGGGCCGGACACTGAAGCTTTCTTT.

The chain links TRBV7-3 to TRBJ2-2; D unclear. The CDR3 covers 14 residues. V was clipped by 5 bases and J by 7 bases, with 14 bases between them. Germline loops: CDR1 SGHTA, CDR2 FQGTGA. The CDR3 region is CASSITDAIGELFF. The CDR3 DNA sequence: TGTGCCAGCAGCATTACAGACGCCATCGGGGAGCTGTTTTTT.

The chain links TRBV12-3 or TRBV12-4 to TRBJ1-2; 7 nucleotides match TRBD1. Losses at the gene ends were 6 bases for V and 5 bases for J; bases not matched to a gene: 3. The CDR3 contains 12 residues. CDR3 bases: TGTGCCAGCAGCGGGACAGCTTATGGCTACACCTTC. Translation gives CASSGTAYGYTF.

This clone was detected once. The J gene is TRBJ2-3, the V gene TRBV7-9, with D unclear. Germline CDR1 is SEHNR and CDR2 is FQNEAQ (reference sequence). Trimming took 2 bases from V and 2 from J, leaving 23 bases between them. The CDR3 is 19 residues long. CDR3 bases: TGTGCCAGCAGCTTATTTGTGACAACAACCCCCGCCTACACAGATACGCAGTATTTT. Its translation is CASSLFVTTTPAYTDTQYF.

This rearrangement joins TRBV11-2 to TRBJ2-5; D may correspond to TRBD1 or TRBD2 (5 bases each). This CDR3 spans 13 amino acids. The ends were cut back, 3 bases at V and 2 bases at J, with 7 bases in the middle. The germline CDR1 and CDR2 sequences are SGHAT and FQNNGV. CDR3 amino acids: CASSFGTQETQYF. The CDR3 nucleotides read TGTGCCAGCAGCTTCGGGACGCAAGAGACCCAGTACTTC.

This clone was detected once. The chain is built from TRBV19 and TRBJ1-2; D is unclear. Looked up from germline, CDR1 is LNHDA and CDR2 is SQIVND (reference sequence). This CDR3 has 16 residues. The ends were cut back, 0 bases at V and 0 bases at J, with 11 bases in the middle. CDR3 sequence reads: CASSIDLVSPNYGYTF. CDR3 nucleotide sequence: TGTGCCAGTAGTATAGATCTCGTATCCCCTAACTATGGCTACACCTTC.

The gene calls are TRBV30 and TRBJ1-2, with a possible D match to TRBD1 (5 bases). The CDR3 is made up of 13 amino acids. Germline loops: CDR1 GTSNPN, CDR2 SVGIG (reference sequence). Trimming took 3 bases from V and 8 from J, leaving 16 bases between them. The CDR3 loop is CAWSREGTGGYTF. For the CDR3, the DNA is TGTGCCTGGAGCCGTGAAGGGACGGGCGGCTACACCTTC.

The gene calls are TRBV6-5 and TRBJ2-7, with a tentative D call TRBD1 (5 bases). Germline CDR1 is MNHEY and CDR2 is SVGAGI. V was trimmed by 4 bases and J by 4 bases, leaving 14 bases between them. This CDR3 region has 14 residues. CDR3 protein: CASSLDTLTYEQYF. CDR3 coding DNA: TGTGCCAGCAGTTTGGACACCCTAACATACGAGCAGTACTTC.

This chain uses TRBV5-5 with TRBJ1-6, with TRBD1 matching 9 bases. J gave up 1 base and V 2 bases, and 10 bases lay outside the gene matches. The germline CDR1 and CDR2 sequences are SGHKS and YYEKEE (reference sequence). This CDR3 is built from 19 residues. CDR3 DNA: TGTGCCAGCAGCTTCGGACAGGGGCTCGGTCAGTCCTATAATTCACCCCTCCACTTT. As protein: CASSFGQGLGQSYNSPLHF.

The rearrangement uses TRBV10-2 and TRBJ2-2, with 9 positions matching TRBD1. The CDR3 has 14 residues. Germline V gene sequence: CDR1 WSHSY, CDR2 SAAADI. The V segment lost 8 bases and the J segment 7 bases; nucleotides outside the gene matches: 8. CDR3 residues: CASVKQGAVGELFF. CDR3 in DNA: TGCGCCAGCGTAAAACAGGGGGCGGTCGGGGAGCTGTTTTTT.

J is TRBJ1-1 and V is TRBV28; 11 nucleotides line up with TRBD1. J was trimmed by 10 bases and V by 7 bases; bases with no gene match: 8. This CDR3 has 13 amino acids. Germline V gives CDR1 MDHEN, CDR2 SYDVKM. The CDR3 loop reads CASIPGQGGIAFF. DNA for the CDR3: TGTGCCAGCATTCCGGGACAGGGGGGAATAGCTTTCTTT.

The chain couples TRBV2 to TRBJ2-5; D is ambiguous. V gave up 3 bases and J gave up 4 bases, with 9 bases separating them. Germline assignment: CDR1 SNHLY and CDR2 FYNNEI. The CDR3 loop spans 13 amino acids. The CDR3 is CASSDGMGETQYF. The CDR3 DNA reads as TGTGCCAGCAGTGACGGAATGGGAGAGACCCAGTACTTC.

The V call is TRBV30, the J call TRBJ2-2; D gene uncertain. Germline V gene lookup returns CDR1 GTSNPN and CDR2 SVGIG (reference sequence). V was trimmed by 1 base and J by 6 bases, leaving 9 bases between them. The CDR3 loop spans 13 amino acids. The CDR3 sequence is CAWSAFLAGELFF. CDR3 bases: TGTGCCTGGAGTGCCTTTTTGGCCGGGGAGCTGTTTTTT.

CDR3 residues: CASSLRGLRKETQYF. The CDR3 DNA reads TGTGCCAGCAGCCTCAGGGGATTGCGAAAAGAGACCCAGTACTTC. This chain links TRBV3-1 (or the pseudogene TRBV3-2) with TRBJ2-5, with D tentatively TRBD1 (6 bases). V lost 4 bases and J 3 bases, leaving 15 bases between the germline ends. Germline CDR1 is LGHDT and CDR2 is YNNKEL (reference sequence). The CDR3 is made up of 15 amino acids.

About this clone itself: The CDR3 does not end in the conserved phenylalanine or tryptophan, so this is likely a read error. The DNA is omitted, as the CDR3 cannot be located on it reliably, and the CDR3 follows TCRdb's listing. The CDR3 is CASRLAKGTGELFI. V is TRBV27 and J is TRBJ2-2; TRBD2, as called in the table, went unchecked against the DNA. Looked up from germline, CDR1 is MNHEY and CDR2 is SMNVEV (reference sequence). The length of the CDR3 is 14 amino acids, counting both ends.

V usage is TRBV14 and J usage is TRBJ2-1; 11 bases align to TRBD2. Trimming cost V 1 base and J 12 bases; bases outside gene matches: 5. The CDR3 totals 14 residues. Germline assignment: CDR1 SGHDN and CDR2 FVKESK. The DNA for the CDR3 is TGTGCCAGCAGCCAAGCACTAGCGGGGGTTCCGCAGTTCTTC. Amino acid sequence: CASSQALAGVPQFF.

This clone was recorded once. The chain joins TRBV5-4 to TRBJ2-1; D may be TRBD1 or TRBD2 (5 bases each). The CDR3 extends over 16 amino acids. Trimming cost V 4 bases and J 8 bases, with 22 bases left between them. Germline V gene sequence: CDR1 SGHNT, CDR2 YYREEE (reference sequence). This CDR3 is CASSPSWGSGNYEQFF. The DNA for the CDR3 is TGTGCCAGCAGCCCGAGCTGGGGCTCCGGGAACTATGAGCAGTTCTTC.

J is TRBJ2-7 and V is TRBV27; 7 nucleotides line up with TRBD1. Germline V gene sequence: CDR1 MNHEY, CDR2 SMNVEV (reference sequence). The CDR3 consists of 14 residues. V lost 4 bases and J lost 3; bases outside the gene matches: 6. The CDR3 reads CASSWRQGRYEQYF. CDR3 bases: TGTGCCAGCAGTTGGCGACAGGGTCGCTACGAGCAGTACTTC.